The subject of this entry is one TCR beta chain. Its target is not known. This sample was taken from a study of cytomegalovirus exposure and HLA in healthy donors. Study information: The same platform used for the roughly 600 first-cohort repertoires was also used for the approximately 120 validation repertoires, as a later analysis reported.

V lost 4 bases, J lost 8 bases, and 6 bases stayed unmatched. The CDR3 consists of 15 residues. Germline assignment: CDR1 MNHNY and CDR2 SVGAGI (reference sequence). General observations from the study: As was reported, the classifier diagnosed cytomegalovirus status with high specificity and sensitivity.

Produced via immunoSEQ multiplex PCR; TCRdb's table is partial and in-frame only. Here the sample spans some 140,000 clones, 70% to 90% being singletons. The donors were members of the approximately 120-subject validation cohort (separate from the approximately 670-subject first cohort). The V call is TRBV6-6, the J call TRBJ1-6; 9 nucleotides line up with TRBD1. The material sequenced was PBMCs. This receptor was obtained from a woman aged 25-40 years in good health and CMV-seropositive. The CDR3 spells CASSSPGQGHSPLHF. The CDR3 nucleotides are TGTGCCAGCAGTTCGCCGGGACAGGGTCATTCACCCCTCCACTTT.